One sample yielded the 4 T cell receptor beta chains listed below, sequenced in a study of shared clonotypes between healthy human individuals. Measured with immunoSEQ multiplex PCR; TCRdb has only the in-frame clones, and not every one. The repertoire holds 2.3 million or so clones, with just over 90% as singletons. The sequencing input was naive CD4+ T cells from PBMCs. This sample's subset: CD45RA+ positively selected. The receptor source for this set is a man aged 18 to 30 in good health. Some clones in this sample may be carry-over from other donors' samples.

The chain links TRBV28 to TRBJ1-4; 8 bases are shared with TRBD1. After removal of 3 bases from V and 4 bases from J, the junction contained 7 bases not matched to a gene. Germline V lookup: CDR1 MDHEN, CDR2 SYDVKM. This CDR3 region has 16 residues. The CDR3 sequence is CASSFGGTGLNEKLFF. The CDR3 region has the DNA TGTGCCAGCAGTTTTGGGGGGACAGGTCTTAATGAAAAACTGTTTTTT.

V gene TRBV11-2 combines with J gene TRBJ2-3; 7 positions agree with TRBD1. The V gene end was trimmed by 1 base and the J gene end by 2 bases; junction bases not matched to a gene: 3. Germline V lookup: CDR1 SGHAT, CDR2 FQNNGV. This CDR3 is 15 amino acids long. The CDR3 reads CASSLGTGDTDTQYF. The DNA for the CDR3 is TGTGCCAGCAGCTTAGGGACAGGAGACACAGATACGCAGTATTTT.

The chain joins TRBV2 to TRBJ2-7; maybe TRBD1 (6 bases). The ends were cut back, 5 bases at V and 4 bases at J, with 12 bases in the middle. Germline lookup yields CDR1 SNHLY and CDR2 FYNNEI. The length of the CDR3 is 13 residues. The CDR3 is CASSWDNKYEQYF. The CDR3 DNA is TGTGCCAGCAGTTGGGACAACAAGTACGAGCAGTACTTC.

The chain has TRBV28 and TRBJ1-2; 8 bases are a match to TRBD1. The germline V gene has CDR1 MDHEN and CDR2 SYDVKM. This CDR3 comprises 16 residues. The V segment lost 2 bases and the J segment 8 bases; nucleotides outside the gene matches: 13. The DNA of the CDR3 is TGTGCCAGCAGTTTAGTTTCAGGGGGCCTCTTCTGGGGCTACACCTTC. As protein: CASSLVSGGLFWGYTF.